This T cell receptor beta chain came from a study of cytomegalovirus exposure and HLA in healthy donors. Germline values: CDR1 SGHRS, CDR2 YFSETQ. V lost 4 bases and J lost 4; bases outside the gene matches: 3. This CDR3 region has 13 residues. Remarks on this clone: Its target is not known.

It was with 60 Vbeta and 13 Jbeta primers that the PCR ran. Profiling relied on immunoSEQ multiplex PCR, and the TCRdb table lists in-frame clones only, not all of them. The sample has approximately 110,000 clones, 81% seen once. Study-level points and caveats: Among the most significant clusters, several appeared linked to common viral pathogens in a later analysis. A prior analysis recorded that most TCR beta V segments were productive about 87% or about 30% of the time.

The material sequenced was PBMCs. The gene calls are TRBV5-1 and TRBJ1-1, with TRBD1 matching 8 bases. This TCR came from a woman between 25 and 40 years old in good health and CMV-seronegative. This chain's CDR3 is CASSNQGATEAFF. The DNA of the CDR3 is TGCGCCAGCAGCAACCAGGGGGCCACTGAAGCTTTCTTT.